Reported below is one T cell receptor (beta chain). Which antigen it targets is not known. The sample holds no much larger clone one base away, and base qualities are not on file. This entry belongs to a study of Graves' ophthalmopathy and Graves' hyperthyroidism (dated by TCRdb to 2016 to 2018). With respect to the entire study: Stable hyperthyroidism was defined as no progression to ophthalmopathy within 18 months of follow-up. To tell Graves' ophthalmopathy apart from Graves' hyperthyroidism, and to predict which patients would progress to ophthalmopathy, the study relied on TCR beta repertoire signatures. In total, approximately 130 blood samples were TCR-sequenced: under 45 ophthalmopathy, some 72 hyperthyroidism and approximately 17 hyperthyroidism-to-ophthalmopathy patients. To explore V-J signatures that separate ophthalmopathy from hyperthyroidism, a discovery set of 100 patients was enrolled, consisting of about 45 with ophthalmopathy and about 60 with stable hyperthyroidism. An independent validation cohort was composed of some 19 hyperthyroidism patients and 15 to 17 patients who later progressed from hyperthyroidism to ophthalmopathy. In more than five hyperthyroidism patients, the T-cell repertoires found in thyroid tissue were compared with those found in blood. Once sampling was done, hyperthyroidism patients were given methimazole at a starting dose of 30 mg daily, while ophthalmopathy patients were given high-dose intravenous methylprednisolone.

Trimming at the junction amounts to 0 bases on V and 6 bases on J, and the germline ends lie 15 bases apart. Based on the germline V gene (reference sequence), the CDR1 and CDR2 sequences are LNHNV and YYDKDF. From the cysteine through the phenylalanine, the CDR3 covers 15 amino acids. Here the CDR3 DNA is all that survives: 45 bases in frame from base 1. TCR beta CDR3 regions were amplified from RNA transcripts for repertoire sequencing. The first round was an RT-PCR using HTBI primers with the Qiagen OneStep RT-PCR kit, and this first round was followed by a second-round multiplex PCR, then size selection and purification. Sequencing of the libraries was carried out on an Illumina HiSeq2000 in paired-end mode with 100 bp reads. On the study's bioinformatics: SOAPnuke was used for read processing, and reads with adapters, uncalled bases, a mean Phred below 15, or no exact constant-primer or identifier match were discarded. COPE v1.2.5 was used to merge high-quality paired reads. Unique nucleotide sequences were defined as clonotypes and aligned to IMGT TRB V, D and J references using MiTCR v1.1. The analysis was limited to V-J combinations with a frequency above 0.0001, which together covered roughly 99% of repertoires. A TCR clonal expansion and chaos score per V-J combination was defined as the ratio of F50 clonal expansion to chaos observed in the TCRdist matrix. Features were reduced by Welch's t-statistics and random forest to over 10 V-J combinations, which fed a naive Bayes classifier. The Morisita-Horn index was used to measure how similar the thyroid and blood repertoires were. In-frame beta chains were kept once TCRdb had trimmed the public reads at Q25 with fastp and called clones with MiXCR. CDR3 protein sequences are deduplicated, and each keeps its most common genes and DNA. These V and J calls derive from TCRdb rather than the authors' analysis. The sample table shows over a million distinct CDR3 sequences, and around a third are seen once. 11% of the sample belongs to the ten largest clones.

Hyperthyroidism patients were newly diagnosed, were aged 18 to 65 years, and had a disease duration under 2 months. Anyone with other autoimmune diseases, uncontrolled infections, pregnancy or lactation was excluded from the study. Diagnosis was based on clinical symptoms, serum thyroxine, TRAb, thyroid ultrasound and orbital computed tomography. Total RNA was extracted with Trizol reagent and quality-checked on an Agilent 2100 Bioanalyzer. The research as a whole found: Most expanded thyroid clonotypes with a frequency above 0.001 also appeared in blood, which suggests that blood repertoires may reflect the immune response in the thyroid. No statistical method was used to predetermine the sample size, and group allocation was not hidden from the investigators. In cross-validation, the 13-signature model distinguished ophthalmopathy from stable hyperthyroidism with around 90% sensitivity and over 81% specificity, while in the test set the corresponding values were about 80% and 75%. In validation, the model predicted ophthalmopathy progression with about 71% sensitivity and about 73% specificity; roughly 12 predicted patients were CT-confirmed with GO in a median of around 6 months.

The sequence derives from an adult man with Graves' hyperthyroidism. Source material: peripheral blood or thyroid tissue (not recorded which). This chain joins TRBV15 to TRBJ2-7; the D gene is possibly TRBD2, with 6 bases matching. The CDR3 sequence is CATSRDLEGSGEQYF. The nucleotides are TGTGCCACCAGCAGAGATCTGGAGGGCTCGGGCGAGCAGTACTTC. When the CDR3 is completed using the reference TRBV15 and TRBJ2-7 genes on either side, the full variable domain is DAMVIQNPRYQVTQFGKPVTLSCSQTLNHNVMYWYQQKSSQAPKLLFHYYDKDFNNEADTPDNFQSRRPNTSFCFLDIRSPGLGDTAMYLCATSRDLEGSGEQYFGPGTRLTVT.